What follows are 26 T cell receptor beta chains derived from one specimen sequenced in a study of T cells in localized non-small cell lung cancer (dated by TCRdb to about 2020). Library creation used the immunoSEQ multiplex PCR assay. The source is immuneACCESS, and TCRdb retained only in-frame sequences with V and J called. Part of the clones is not carried over; for the studies checked, unresolved V genes explain less than half of this, and the remainder is unexplained. The sample table lists fewer than 75,000 clones, roughly 83% of them with a count of one. The ten largest clones represent 1.3% of the sample. Sequences were derived from peripheral blood, sampled before any cancer treatment. These receptors were obtained from a female donor over 55 with stage I lung adenocarcinoma.

This clone turned up a few times. The gene calls are TRBV18 and TRBJ2-3, with D tentatively TRBD1 or TRBD2 (5 bases each). Germline values: CDR1 KGHSH, CDR2 LQKENI. V was cut by 3 bases and J by 5 bases, with 9 bases left in between. The CDR3 extends over 13 amino acids. The CDR3 reads CASSPGVGDTQYF. Here the CDR3 DNA reads TGTGCCAGCTCACCGGGGGTAGGAGATACGCAGTATTTT.

The gene calls are TRBV7-9 and TRBJ2-7, with D possibly TRBD1 on 6 matching bases. V was pared by 6 bases and J by 1 base, with 10 bases between. The CDR3 spans 13 residues. Germline CDR1 SEHNR, CDR2 FQNEAQ (reference sequence). This CDR3 reads CASRYRESYEQYF. DNA of the CDR3: TGTGCCAGCAGATACAGGGAATCCTACGAGCAGTACTTC. Using reference TRBV7-9 and TRBJ2-7 for the parts outside the CDR3, the full variable domain is DTGVSQNPRHKITKRGQNVTFRCDPISEHNRLYWYRQTLGQGPEFLTYFQNEAQLEKSRLLSDRFSAERPKGSFSTLEIQRTEQGDSAMYLCASRYRESYEQYFGPGTRLTVT.

The rearrangement uses TRBV7-9 and TRBJ2-3; D is undetermined. V gave up 3 bases and J gave up 0 bases, with 1 base separating them. This CDR3 has 12 residues. Per germline, CDR1 SEHNR and CDR2 FQNEAQ (reference sequence). The CDR3 reads CASSFSTDTQYF. The CDR3 DNA reads TGTGCCAGCAGCTTTAGCACAGATACGCAGTATTTT. Full variable domain (missing parts from reference TRBV7-9 and TRBJ2-3): DTGVSQNPRHKITKRGQNVTFRCDPISEHNRLYWYRQTLGQGPEFLTYFQNEAQLEKSRLLSDRFSAERPKGSFSTLEIQRTEQGDSAMYLCASSFSTDTQYFGPGTRLTVL.

The count of this clone is one. The chain joins TRBV13 to TRBJ2-7, with 8 bases fitting TRBD1. The CDR3 totals 15 residues. The V segment lost 4 bases and the J segment 3 bases; nucleotides outside the gene matches: 8. Per germline, CDR1 PRHDT and CDR2 FYEKMQ (reference sequence). DNA for the CDR3: TGTGCCAGCAGCTCGGGGGACAGGCTCAACTACGAGCAGTACTTC. It codes for CASSSGDRLNYEQYF.

This chain links TRBV5-1 with TRBJ2-3; no definite D call. Germline V gene data show CDR1 as SGHRS and CDR2 as YFSETQ. The CDR3 runs to 13 residues. V lost 3 bases and J lost 3, with 8 bases in between. In DNA form, the CDR3 reads TGCGCCAGCAGCTCCCGGCGAACAGATACGCAGTATTTT. Translating it yields CASSSRRTDTQYF.

The J gene is TRBJ2-7, the V gene TRBV9; 13 nucleotides match TRBD2. CDR3 size: 14 residues. The germline gives CDR1 SGDLS, CDR2 YYNGEE. The trim removed 4 bases at V and 4 bases at J, leaving 2 bases unmatched. For the CDR3, the DNA is TGTGCCAGCAGCACTAGCGGGAGGGCTTACGAGCAGTACTTC. It is translated as CASSTSGRAYEQYF.

CDR3 nucleotide sequence: TGTGCCAGCAGCCTTACAGGGGTCCCAGATACGCAGTATTTT. The encoded protein is CASSLTGVPDTQYF. V is TRBV9 and J is TRBJ2-3; TRBD1 agrees at 7 bases. Germline V lookup: CDR1 SGDLS, CDR2 YYNGEE. V was clipped by 4 bases and J by 4 bases; unmatched bases: 6. The CDR3 consists of 14 residues.

V usage is TRBV15 and J usage is TRBJ1-1; D ambiguous. The germline V gene encodes CDR1 LNHNV and CDR2 YYDKDF (reference sequence). The germline V and J ends were trimmed by 4 bases and 6 bases, with 15 bases remaining between them. The CDR3 consists of 14 residues. In DNA form, the CDR3 reads TGTGCCACCAGCACCCGGACGGCTAACGCTGAAGCTTTCTTT. Translation gives CATSTRTANAEAFF.

The gene calls are TRBV6-1 and TRBJ2-7; D is uncertain. Germline-derived CDR1 and CDR2 are MNHNS and SASEGT. V was clipped by 3 bases and J by 3 bases, with 6 bases between them. The CDR3 is 12 amino acids. The CDR3 nucleotides read TGTGCCAGCAGTGACGGCCGCTACGAGCAGTACTTC. This translates into CASSDGRYEQYF.

The chain uses TRBV18 and TRBJ2-7; no definite D call. The V gene lost 3 bases and the J gene lost 0 bases, with 9 bases spanning the gap. CDR1 KGHSH and CDR2 LQKENI come from the germline V gene. This CDR3 is 14 amino acids long. The CDR3 spells CASSPPRDSYEQYF. DNA of the CDR3: TGTGCCAGCTCACCCCCTAGAGACTCCTACGAGCAGTACTTC.

For the CDR3, the DNA is TGTGCCAGCAGCCCCCGACAGTTTAGAAACACCATATATTTT. It codes for CASSPRQFRNTIYF. V and J are TRBV7-9 and TRBJ1-3, with D perhaps TRBD1 (5 bases). Germline lookup yields CDR1 SEHNR and CDR2 FQNEAQ (reference sequence). V lost 5 bases and J 5 bases, leaving 13 bases between the germline ends. The CDR3 spans 14 residues.

Of note for this clone: Within the sample, other DNA sequences also encode this same CDR3. J is TRBJ2-3 and V is TRBV9, with D unresolved. Germline V CDR1 and CDR2: SGDLS, YYNGEE. CDR3 length: 13 residues. Trimming left V 0 bases short and J 4 bases short, with 6 bases between. CDR3 nucleotides: TGTGCCAGCAGCGTAGACGGAGCAGATACGCAGTATTTT. Translated, it gives CASSVDGADTQYF. The complete variable domain, with remaining parts taken from reference TRBV9 and TRBJ2-3, reads DSGVTQTPKHLITATGQRVTLRCSPRSGDLSVYWYQQSLDQGLQFLIQYYNGEERAKGNILERFSAQQFPDLHSELNLSSLELGDSALYFCASSVDGADTQYFGPGTRLTVL.

This chain joins TRBV5-6 and TRBJ2-7; TRBD1 matches 9 bases. With 2 bases clipped from V and 5 bases from J, the junction kept 2 bases outside the gene matches. The germline gives CDR1 SGHDT, CDR2 YYEEEE. The CDR3 consists of 13 residues. CDR3 in DNA: TGTGCCAGCAGCTTAAGGACAGGGGACGAGCAGTACTTC. It codes for CASSLRTGDEQYF.

V and J are TRBV10-1 and TRBJ2-5; D is possibly TRBD2 (6 bases). Germline CDR1 and CDR2: WNHNN and SYGVQD (reference sequence). The CDR3 contains 13 residues. Trimming shortened V by 5 bases and J by 0 bases, and 7 bases separated the two germline ends. CDR3 in amino acids: CASSRDYQETQYF. The CDR3 DNA reads TGCGCCAGCAGTCGGGACTACCAAGAGACCCAGTACTTC.

The V and J genes are TRBV6-5 and TRBJ1-5; TRBD1 agrees at 10 bases. V shed 0 bases and J 7 bases; nucleotides not matched to a gene: 3. The germline gives CDR1 MNHEY, CDR2 SVGAGI. The length of the CDR3 is 15 residues. The CDR3 coding sequence is TGTGCCAGCAGTTACTCCGGGACAGGGGACCAGCCCCAGCATTTT. It is translated as CASSYSGTGDQPQHF.

The rearrangement links TRBV4-1 to TRBJ1-4; D is possibly TRBD1 (5 bases). The V end was cut by 0 bases, the J end by 3 bases, with 11 bases between. The CDR3 is 16 residues long. Germline-derived CDR1 and CDR2 are MGHRA and YSYEKL. This CDR3 reads CASSQDPGLANEKLFF. For the CDR3, the DNA is TGCGCCAGCAGCCAAGATCCAGGGCTAGCTAATGAAAAACTGTTTTTT.

The rearrangement uses TRBV7-2 and TRBJ2-2; D gene unclear. Trimming left V 1 base short and J 2 bases short, with 8 bases between. The germline V gene has CDR1 SGHTA and CDR2 FQGNSA. CDR3 size: 15 residues. CDR3 in amino acids: CASSLVWLNTGELFF. DNA for the CDR3: TGTGCCAGCAGCTTAGTATGGCTCAACACCGGGGAGCTGTTTTTT.

V is TRBV19 and J is TRBJ1-5, with a weak D call TRBD1 (6 bases). The CDR3 length is 15 residues. Germline V gene sequence: CDR1 LNHDA, CDR2 SQIVND (reference sequence). V was pared by 4 bases and J by 1 base, with 11 bases between. The CDR3 sequence: CASSTVTGSNQPQHF. The CDR3 DNA reads TGTGCCAGTAGTACCGTTACAGGGAGCAATCAGCCCCAGCATTTT. The whole variable domain, remainder taken from reference TRBV19 and TRBJ1-5, is DGGITQSPKYLFRKEGQNVTLSCEQNLNHDAMYWYRQDPGQGLRLIYYSQIVNDFQKGDIAEGYSVSREKKESFPLTVTSAQKNPTAFYLCASSTVTGSNQPQHFGDGTRLSIL.

This clone appeared a few times. This chain joins TRBV2 and TRBJ1-2; D remains unclear. This CDR3 has 13 residues. Trimming shortened V by 9 bases and J by 8 bases, and 19 bases separated the two germline ends. The germline CDR1 and CDR2 sequences are SNHLY and FYNNEI. The CDR3 region has the DNA TGTGCCAGTCCCGCCCGTCCGGACTCGGGCTACACCTTC. This codes for CASPARPDSGYTF.

The chain recombines TRBV4-1 with TRBJ2-4, with D perhaps matching TRBD1 (6 bases). Per the germline V gene, CDR1 is MGHRA and CDR2 is YSYEKL. The V and J ends lost 5 bases and 1 base respectively, with 27 bases between them. This CDR3 comprises 20 residues. For the CDR3, the DNA is TGCGCCAGCAGCAAACACACCACAGGGACCTTCAGGGAGGCCAAAAACATTCAGTACTTC. Protein product: CASSKHTTGTFREAKNIQYF.

The chain couples TRBV6-5 to TRBJ1-2, with D possibly matching TRBD1 (5 bases). The germline CDR1 and CDR2 sequences are MNHEY and SVGAGI. CDR3 size: 16 residues. V dropped 4 bases and J dropped 2 bases, with 17 bases sitting between them. In nucleotides, the CDR3 is TGTGCCAGCAGTTGGAGGGTAGAGGGGACCAACTATGGCTACACCTTC. This codes for CASSWRVEGTNYGYTF.

The CDR3 is CASSRRTGTEAFF. The DNA for the CDR3 is TGTGCCAGCAGTCGGAGGACGGGCACTGAAGCTTTCTTT. This rearrangement joins TRBV11-1 to TRBJ1-1; no clear D gene. Germline-derived CDR1 and CDR2 are SGHAT and FQDESV (reference sequence). Trimming pared 6 bases from V and 4 bases from J, leaving 12 bases between. CDR3 length equals 13 residues.

Here the CDR3 DNA reads TGTGCCAGCAGTTACTCGAGAAAGCAGTATTTT. It yields the protein CASSYSRKQYF. The chain combines TRBV6-5 with TRBJ2-3; unclear D gene. The CDR3 length is 11 residues. Germline CDR1 and CDR2: MNHEY and SVGAGI. The ends were cut back, 0 bases at V and 11 bases at J, with 6 bases in the middle.

This sequence joins TRBV9 and TRBJ2-3, with TRBD2 matching 8 bases. Germline V gives CDR1 SGDLS, CDR2 YYNGEE. V trimming: 0 bases; J trimming: 1 base; junction bases outside the gene matches: 10. This CDR3 region has 18 residues. The DNA for the CDR3 is TGTGCCAGCAGCGTAGCACTCAAATCGACTAGCGGCACAGATACGCAGTATTTT. Translated: CASSVALKSTSGTDTQYF.

This chain uses TRBV5-4 with TRBJ2-3, with D perhaps matching TRBD2 (6 bases). Germline values: CDR1 SGHNT, CDR2 YYREEE (reference sequence). The V end lost 1 base, the J end lost 6 bases, and 18 bases lay between the germline ends. This CDR3 contains 16 residues. Here the CDR3 reads CASSLRSGGSLDTQYF. The CDR3 DNA reads TGTGCCAGCAGCTTGCGTAGCGGAGGGAGTTTGGATACGCAGTATTTT.

The chain employs TRBV28 and TRBJ2-7; 16 positions match TRBD2. This CDR3 has 18 residues. Per the germline V gene, CDR1 is MDHEN and CDR2 is SYDVKM. Trimming cost V 5 bases and J 4 bases; bases outside gene matches: 11. The CDR3 loop is CASSGGLAGGGSLYEQYF. In DNA form, the CDR3 reads TGTGCCAGCAGTGGGGGACTAGCGGGAGGGGGAAGCCTTTACGAGCAGTACTTC. The variable domain in full, with the rest retrieved from reference TRBV28 and TRBJ2-7, is DVKVTQSSRYLVKRTGEKVFLECVQDMDHENMFWYRQDPGLGLRLIYFSYDVKMKEKGDIPEGYSVSREKKERFSLILESASTNQTSMYLCASSGGLAGGGSLYEQYFGPGTRLTVT.